This TCR beta chain derives from a study of shared clonotypes between healthy human individuals. Overall study findings and caveats: Clonotype sharing among the donors was expected to vary with sequencing depth.

The material for each subset, its genomic DNA, was split evenly across several immunoSEQ plates. Sequencing was performed with immunoSEQ multiplex PCR; in TCRdb, only in-frame clones are kept and a portion is missing. The sample lists 2 million to 2.5 million clones; 93% were seen once. As for this clone: Its target is not known.

CDR3 length: 14 amino acids. Looked up from germline, CDR1 is MGHRA and CDR2 is YSYEKL. The V and J ends lost 1 base and 5 bases respectively, with 11 bases between them. Naive CD45RA+ and memory CD45RA-negative subsets were split from CD4+ cells. This sequence originates from a man younger than 30 in good health. Some clones in this sample may be carry-over from other donors' samples. The material sequenced was naive CD4+ T cells from PBMCs. Regarding subset: CD45RA+ positively selected. The chain links TRBV4-1 to TRBJ1-1, with a possible D match to TRBD1 (5 bases). The CDR3: CASSQVFRATEAFF. DNA for the CDR3: TGCGCCAGCAGCCAAGTGTTCAGGGCGACTGAAGCTTTCTTT.